Listed below are T cell receptor beta chains from one sample, sequenced in a study of T cell responses to AZD1222 COVID-19 vaccine. The repertoire was sequenced with immunoSEQ multiplex PCR; TCRdb's copy has only in-frame clones and lacks some. The table has about 100,000 clones, roughly nine tenths seen once. The source was peripheral blood, collected 28 days after the second AZD1222 dose. The receptors come from an adult who received the AZD1222 COVID-19 vaccine. Each CDR3 is given with its conserved first and last residue. The D gene is left open where the match is weak. Not all rows give a size; the values are once, few, many and, for expanded clones, a class.

v_call: TRBV4-3
clone_size: -
d_call: -
j_call: TRBJ2-1
cdr3_nt: TGCGCCAGCAGCTCCAACCCCATAGTCAATGAGCAGTTCTTC
cdr3_aa: CASSSNPIVNEQFF

v_call: TRBV28
clone_size: few
d_call: -
j_call: TRBJ2-7
cdr3_nt: TGTGCCAGCAAAGGAGACCACGAGCAGTACTTC
cdr3_aa: CASKGDHEQYF

v_call: TRBV7-9
clone_size: -
d_call: -
j_call: TRBJ1-4
cdr3_nt: TGTGCCAGCAGCTTCGAGGGATACAATGAAAAACTGTTTTTT
cdr3_aa: CASSFEGYNEKLFF

v_call: TRBV2
clone_size: -
d_call: -
j_call: TRBJ2-6
cdr3_nt: TGTGCCAGCAGTGAAGCGTGGCAGACTGGGGCCAACGTCCTGACTTTC
cdr3_aa: CASSEAWQTGANVLTF

v_call: TRBV18
clone_size: -
d_call: -
j_call: TRBJ1-5
cdr3_nt: TGTGCCAGCTCGCCAGGGGGCAATCAGCCCCAGCATTTT
cdr3_aa: CASSPGGNQPQHF

v_call: TRBV10-1
clone_size: once
d_call: -
j_call: TRBJ2-3
cdr3_nt: TGCGCCAGCAGTGAGGCCAGCGCAGATACGCAGTATTTT
cdr3_aa: CASSEASADTQYF

v_call: TRBV7-6
clone_size: -
d_call: TRBD1
j_call: TRBJ2-2
cdr3_nt: TGTGCCAGCAGCCCTAGACAGGGGGTGGTACCCGGGGAGCTGTTTTTT
cdr3_aa: CASSPRQGVVPGELFF

v_call: TRBV5-4
clone_size: -
d_call: -
j_call: TRBJ1-1
cdr3_nt: TGTGCCACGACGATGACAATCTCAACAACTGAAGCTTTCTTT
cdr3_aa: CATTMTISTTEAFF

v_call: TRBV21-1
clone_size: -
d_call: -
j_call: TRBJ1-2
cdr3_nt: TGTGCCAGCACAACATATCTCCGTCGGGACGGTGGCTATGGCTACACCTTC
cdr3_aa: CASTTYLRRDGGYGYTF

v_call: TRBV20-1
clone_size: -
d_call: -
j_call: TRBJ2-2
cdr3_nt: TGCAGTGCTAGTATCGCGAACACCGGGGAGCTGTTTTTT
cdr3_aa: CSASIANTGELFF

v_call: TRBV13
clone_size: -
d_call: -
j_call: TRBJ2-7
cdr3_nt: TGTGCCAGCAGCCCTCATGACTTAACCTACGAGCAGTACTTC
cdr3_aa: CASSPHDLTYEQYF

v_call: TRBV27
clone_size: -
d_call: -
j_call: TRBJ2-2
cdr3_nt: TGTGCCAGCAGTTTATTCGGAGCGGGCGCGAACACCGGGGAGCTGTTTTTT
cdr3_aa: CASSLFGAGANTGELFF

v_call: TRBV14
clone_size: -
d_call: -
j_call: TRBJ2-5
cdr3_nt: TGTGCCAGCAGCCATCCGGGGACGGAGACCCAGTACTTC
cdr3_aa: CASSHPGTETQYF

v_call: TRBV16
clone_size: -
d_call: -
j_call: TRBJ1-2
cdr3_nt: TGTGCCAGCAGCCAATCCAGGGAGGTTAGCTATGGCTACACCTTC
cdr3_aa: CASSQSREVSYGYTF

v_call: TRBV19
clone_size: -
d_call: TRBD1
j_call: TRBJ1-2
cdr3_nt: TGTGCCAGTAGTACCGGGACAGGGGTGGTGGATGGCTACACCTTC
cdr3_aa: CASSTGTGVVDGYTF

v_call: TRBV9
clone_size: -
d_call: TRBD2
j_call: TRBJ2-7
cdr3_nt: TGTGCCAGCAGCGTAGGAGACGGAACCGGGACTAGGATCTACGAGCAGTACTTC
cdr3_aa: CASSVGDGTGTRIYEQYF

v_call: TRBV7-2
clone_size: -
d_call: -
j_call: TRBJ1-1
cdr3_nt: TGTGCCAGCAGCTCCGGGGGGATCGCCACTGAAGCTTTCTTT
cdr3_aa: CASSSGGIATEAFF

v_call: TRBV6-6
clone_size: few
d_call: -
j_call: TRBJ1-2
cdr3_nt: TGTGCCAGCAGTACAGGGCAGGGTGCTAACTATGGCTACACCTTC
cdr3_aa: CASSTGQGANYGYTF

v_call: TRBV6-2/TRBV6-3
clone_size: -
d_call: -
j_call: TRBJ2-3
cdr3_nt: TGTGCCAGCAGTTACCTAGTTTCTCTGTCAGATACGCAGTATTTT
cdr3_aa: CASSYLVSLSDTQYF

v_call: TRBV28
clone_size: -
d_call: TRBD1
j_call: TRBJ1-4
cdr3_nt: TGTGCCAGCAGCCCCGAGACAGGGGTTGAAAAACTGTTTTTT
cdr3_aa: CASSPETGVEKLFF

v_call: TRBV6-5
clone_size: -
d_call: -
j_call: TRBJ2-3
cdr3_nt: TGTGCCAGCAGGTGGACCGAAATTAGCACAGATACGCAGTATTTT
cdr3_aa: CASRWTEISTDTQYF

v_call: TRBV10-3
clone_size: -
d_call: -
j_call: TRBJ2-1
cdr3_nt: TGTGCCATCAGTGACTATGGACAGCGCTCCTACAATGAGCAGTTCTTC
cdr3_aa: CAISDYGQRSYNEQFF